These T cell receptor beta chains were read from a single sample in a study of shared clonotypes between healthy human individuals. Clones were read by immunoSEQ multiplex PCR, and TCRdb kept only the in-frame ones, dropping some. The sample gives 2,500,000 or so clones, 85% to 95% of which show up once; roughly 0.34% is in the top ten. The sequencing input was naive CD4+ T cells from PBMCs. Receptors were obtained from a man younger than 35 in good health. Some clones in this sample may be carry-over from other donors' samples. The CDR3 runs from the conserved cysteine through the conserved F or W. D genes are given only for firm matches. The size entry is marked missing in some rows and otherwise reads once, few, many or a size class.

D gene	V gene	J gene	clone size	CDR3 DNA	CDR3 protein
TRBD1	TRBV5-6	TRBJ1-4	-	TGTGCCAGCAGCGGCATGGACAGGGTTAATGAAAAACTGTTTTTT	CASSGMDRVNEKLFF
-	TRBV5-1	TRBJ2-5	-	TGCGCCAGCAGCTTGGCGGGTGGGACCTCATTAGAGACCCAGTACTTC	CASSLAGGTSLETQYF
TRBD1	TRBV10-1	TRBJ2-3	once	TGCGCCAGCAGTGAGCCGACAGGGGGCAAGACAGATACGCAGTATTTT	CASSEPTGGKTDTQYF
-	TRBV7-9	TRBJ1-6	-	TGTGCCAGCAGCTTGGGGACATATAATTCACCCCTCCACTTT	CASSLGTYNSPLHF
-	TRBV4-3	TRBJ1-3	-	TGCGCCAGCAGCCGAGGACGGACAGCCCTCTCTGGAAACACCATATATTTT	CASSRGRTALSGNTIYF
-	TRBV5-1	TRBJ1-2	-	TGCGCCAGCAGCTTGGAGGGCGCCTCGTCCCGCTACACCTTC	CASSLEGASSRYTF
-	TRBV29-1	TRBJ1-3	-	TGCAGCGTTGTTCGGGGGGCCGGAAACACCATATATTTT	CSVVRGAGNTIYF
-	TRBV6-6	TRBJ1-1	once	TGTGCCAGCAGTTATGGCACTGAAGCTTTCTTT	CASSYGTEAFF
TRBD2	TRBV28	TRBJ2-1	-	TGTGCCAGCAGTCCACCGGGACTAGCGGGACGAAATGAGCAGTTCTTC	CASSPPGLAGRNEQFF
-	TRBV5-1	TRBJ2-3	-	TGCGCCAGCAGCCCGCTAGCGCAAAGCTCGGATACGCAGTATTTT	CASSPLAQSSDTQYF
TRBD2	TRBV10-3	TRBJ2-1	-	TGTGCCATCAGTGATTTCCCGACTAGCGGGAGCAATGAGCAGTTCTTC	CAISDFPTSGSNEQFF
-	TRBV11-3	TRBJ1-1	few	TGTGCCAGCAGCTTAAAAACCTACACTGAAGCTTTCTTT	CASSLKTYTEAFF
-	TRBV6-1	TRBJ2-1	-	TGTGCCAGTAGGACCTCAGGGGTCAATGAGCAGTTCTTC	CASRTSGVNEQFF
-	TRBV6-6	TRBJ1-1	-	TGTGCCAGCAGTCGTCTAAACACTGAAGCTTTCTTT	CASSRLNTEAFF
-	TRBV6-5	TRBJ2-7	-	TGTGCCAGCAGCTCGGTGGGACTCATCTTCTACGAGCAGTACTTC	CASSSVGLIFYEQYF
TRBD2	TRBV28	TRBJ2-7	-	TGTGCCAGCAGCACCGGCTCTAGCGGTTTTAGCTCCTACGAGCAGTACTTC	CASSTGSSGFSSYEQYF
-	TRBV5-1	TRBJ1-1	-	TGCGCCAGCAGCTGGTTTGGGCAAAGGATGAACACTGAAGCTTTCTTT	CASSWFGQRMNTEAFF
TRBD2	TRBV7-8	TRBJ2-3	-	TGTGCCAGCAGCTTAGCAACTAGCGGGAGCAGAGATACGCAGTATTTT	CASSLATSGSRDTQYF
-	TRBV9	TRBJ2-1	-	TGTGCCAGCAGCGTAGGAACCTTAGCGTCAGGTAGTAATGAGCAGTTCTTC	CASSVGTLASGSNEQFF
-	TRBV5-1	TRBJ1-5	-	TGCGCCAGCAGCTTGAATTCTAATCAGCCCCAGCATTTT	CASSLNSNQPQHF
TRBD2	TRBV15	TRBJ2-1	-	TGTGCCACCAGCACCAAAATAGGCGGGAGAACCTACAATGAGCAGTTCTTC	CATSTKIGGRTYNEQFF
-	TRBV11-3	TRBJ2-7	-	TGTGCCAGCAGCCTTTACGGGGACCCCCCCTACGAGCAGTACTTC	CASSLYGDPPYEQYF
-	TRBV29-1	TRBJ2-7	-	TGCAGCGTTGAGGTAGGGCAGGGCTACGAGCAGTACTTC	CSVEVGQGYEQYF
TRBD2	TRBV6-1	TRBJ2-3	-	TGTGCCAGCAGTGAAGGTGGACTAGCGGGAGGGCCATGGGGAGATACGCAGTATTTT	CASSEGGLAGGPWGDTQYF
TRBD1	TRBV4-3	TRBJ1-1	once	TGCGCCAGCGCTAACAAGGGACAGCAAAACACTGAAGCTTTCTTT	CASANKGQQNTEAFF
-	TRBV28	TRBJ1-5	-	TGTGCCAGCAGCCCCTTTCGGGAGGCAGGTCTCTCCCGATGGCAGCCCCAGCATTTT	CASSPFREAGLSRWQPQHF
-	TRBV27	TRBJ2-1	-	TGTGCCAGCGCGGGCGGTCTCCACTCCTACAATGAGCAGTTCTTC	CASAGGLHSYNEQFF
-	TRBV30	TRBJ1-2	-	TGTGCCTGGAGTGCTTACAGCTATGGCTACACCTTC	CAWSAYSYGYTF
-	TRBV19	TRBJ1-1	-	TGTGCCAGTACTCACAGGGCGATTTCGACCCTTATGAACACTGAAGCTTTCTTT	CASTHRAISTLMNTEAFF
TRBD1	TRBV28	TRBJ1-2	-	TGTGCCACTAACGTCTGGGCCGGAAAGGACAGGGGGCTTTATGGCTACACCTTC	CATNVWAGKDRGLYGYTF
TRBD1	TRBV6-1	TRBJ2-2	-	TGTGCCAGCAGCCGGACAGGGTGGGACACCGGGGAGCTGTTTTTT	CASSRTGWDTGELFF
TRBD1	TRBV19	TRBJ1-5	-	TGTGCCAGTTCAAGATTCTTGACAGGGGGTAGCAATCAGCCCCAGCATTTT	CASSRFLTGGSNQPQHF